The entry below describes one T cell receptor (beta chain). Its antigen is unknown. The assay was immunoSEQ multiplex PCR, and TCRdb's table has in-frame clones only and misses some. The table has under 750,000 clones, 55% to 75% seen once. V lost 7 bases and J lost 2, with 16 bases in between. The length of the CDR3 is 14 residues. Germline CDR1 SQVTM, CDR2 ANQGSEA. The sample comes from a study of shared clonotypes between healthy human individuals. Study-level results: Non-shared clonotypes had lower generation probabilities than clonotypes shared by all four sorted-subset donors. Owing to a small donor count, the genetic and exposure-history diversity represented was limited. The authors expected sequencing depth to affect clonotype sharing among donors.

The chain has TRBV29-1 and TRBJ2-3; tentatively, D is TRBD2 (6 bases). Sequenced: memory CD4+ T cells sorted from blood. Subset meaning: CD45RA-negative fraction. This clonotype was obtained from a young woman in good health. Here the CDR3 DNA reads TGCAGCGCCAGACTAGACTCGGACACAGATACGCAGTATTTT. Translation gives CSARLDSDTDTQYF.